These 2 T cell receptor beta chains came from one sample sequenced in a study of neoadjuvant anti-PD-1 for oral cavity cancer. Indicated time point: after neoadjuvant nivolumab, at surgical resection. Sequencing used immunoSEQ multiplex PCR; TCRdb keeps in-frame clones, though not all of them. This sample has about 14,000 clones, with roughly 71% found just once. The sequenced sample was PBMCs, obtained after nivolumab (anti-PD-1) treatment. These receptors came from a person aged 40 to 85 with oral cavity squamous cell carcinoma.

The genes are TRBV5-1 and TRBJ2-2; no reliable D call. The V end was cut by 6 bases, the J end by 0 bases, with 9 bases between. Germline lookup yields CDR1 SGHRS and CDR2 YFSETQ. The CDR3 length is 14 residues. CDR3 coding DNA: TGCGCCAGCACATACGTATCGAACACCGGGGAGCTGTTTTTT. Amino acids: CASTYVSNTGELFF.

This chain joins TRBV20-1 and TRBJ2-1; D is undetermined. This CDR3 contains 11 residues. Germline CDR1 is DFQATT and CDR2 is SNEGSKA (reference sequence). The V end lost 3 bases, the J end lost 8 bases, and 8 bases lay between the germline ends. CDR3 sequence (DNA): TGCAGTGCTAGTATTCTGCATGAGCAGTTCTTC. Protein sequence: CSASILHEQFF.